The 28 T cell receptor beta chains below come from one sample, sequenced in a study of T-cell memory formation after mild COVID-19. TCRdb re-derived calls from the 5' RACE reads in MiXCR, one entry per CDR3 protein. The data show around 530,000 distinct CDR3 sequences, less than 25% seen once. Material: PBMCs or a T cell subset sorted from them (not recorded which). These receptors were obtained from an adult woman who had mild COVID-19 (a few samples of this study predate the infection). Cell type and time point are not known.

V and J are TRBV24-1 and TRBJ2-5; 8 nucleotides match TRBD2. CDR1 is KGHDR, CDR2 SFDVKD, per germline. The CDR3 totals 15 residues. With 3 bases clipped from V and 4 bases from J, the junction kept 6 bases outside the gene matches. CDR3 in amino acids: CATSDNGGAGETQYF. CDR3 DNA sequence: TGTGCCACCAGTGATAACGGGGGGGCTGGAGAGACCCAGTACTTC.

This clonotype was observed at least ten times. The chain recombines TRBV7-8 with TRBJ2-7; D gene ambiguous. V was cut by 5 bases and J by 1 base, with 21 bases left in between. Germline V lookup: CDR1 SGHVS, CDR2 FQNEAQ. This CDR3 is built from 17 residues. The CDR3 reads CASSLTTADFHSYEQYF. In DNA form, the CDR3 reads TGTGCCAGCAGCCTAACAACAGCCGACTTTCATTCCTACGAGCAGTACTTC.

This clonotype appeared a few times. J is TRBJ2-3 and V is TRBV20-1; no definite D call. The CDR3 totals 13 residues. The V gene's germline CDR1 is DFQATT and CDR2 SNEGSKA (reference sequence). V was trimmed by 4 bases and J by 1 base, leaving 9 bases between them. The CDR3 DNA sequence: TGCAGTGCTAAGTCGTGGGGCACAGATACGCAGTATTTT. As protein: CSAKSWGTDTQYF.

This clonotype came up a few times. V is TRBV29-1 and J is TRBJ2-7; no clear D gene. V gave up 0 bases and J gave up 6 bases, with 9 bases separating them. The CDR3 consists of 12 residues. Germline V gene data show CDR1 as SQVTM and CDR2 as ANQGSEA. The CDR3 sequence: CSVEDKGREQYF. The CDR3 coding sequence is TGCAGCGTTGAAGATAAAGGGCGCGAGCAGTACTTC.

This clonotype was detected a few times. This chain joins TRBV4-1 and TRBJ1-1; TRBD1 agrees at 8 bases. This CDR3 region has 14 residues. The germline CDR1 and CDR2 sequences are MGHRA and YSYEKL. V dropped 4 bases and J dropped 4; count of bases not matched to a gene: 5. For the CDR3, the DNA is TGCGCCAGCAGCCGCGTACAGGGGGGCACTGAAGCTTTCTTT. Its translation is CASSRVQGGTEAFF.

The sample holds a few counts of this clonotype. The rearrangement uses TRBV6-1 and TRBJ2-5; TRBD2 matches 13 bases. The CDR3 consists of 16 residues. Unmatched junction bases numbered 11, after V lost 9 bases and J lost 4 bases. Germline V gene lookup returns CDR1 MNHNS and CDR2 SASEGT. The CDR3 spells CASTRTSGGRGETQYF. CDR3 DNA sequence: TGTGCCAGTACACGGACTAGCGGGGGCCGGGGAGAGACCCAGTACTTC.

The chain uses TRBV9 and TRBJ1-1; D not resolved. This CDR3 is 16 amino acids long. Germline CDR1 reads SGDLS; CDR2 reads YYNGEE. Trimming pared 3 bases from V and 1 base from J, leaving 16 bases between. The CDR3 DNA reads TGTGCCAGCAGCGCCATCGAATTCTCTGGGAACACTGAAGCTTTCTTT. Translation gives CASSAIEFSGNTEAFF. Variable domain in full (rest from reference TRBV9 and TRBJ1-1): DSGVTQTPKHLITATGQRVTLRCSPRSGDLSVYWYQQSLDQGLQFLIQYYNGEERAKGNILERFSAQQFPDLHSELNLSSLELGDSALYFCASSAIEFSGNTEAFFGQGTRLTVV.

This clonotype was recorded once. The chain recombines TRBV7-8 with TRBJ1-1; D gene uncertain. The V gene lost 5 bases and the J gene lost 1 base, with 26 bases spanning the gap. The CDR3 is 19 residues long. Germline V gene sequence: CDR1 SGHVS, CDR2 FQNEAQ. This CDR3 is CASSPPRRGYVVRNTEAFF. DNA for the CDR3: TGTGCCAGCAGCCCCCCCCGCCGCGGGTACGTGGTGAGGAACACTGAAGCTTTCTTT.

The chain uses TRBV6-2 or TRBV6-3 and TRBJ2-1; 11 bases line up with TRBD2. V gave up 8 bases and J gave up 9 bases; unmatched junction bases: 9. The CDR3 spans 14 residues. The germline V gene encodes CDR1 MNHEY and CDR2 SVGEGT. The chain's CDR3 is CASQPSGRTTEQFF. CDR3 DNA sequence: TGTGCCAGCCAACCTAGCGGGAGGACCACTGAGCAGTTCTTC.

The V gene is TRBV5-1, the J gene TRBJ1-1, with no clear D. The germline CDR1 and CDR2 sequences are SGHRS and YFSETQ. The V gene lost 0 bases and the J gene lost 1 base, with 10 bases spanning the gap. This CDR3 region has 15 residues. CDR3 loop: CASSLVTTGNTEAFF. CDR3 bases: TGCGCCAGCAGCTTGGTCACAACGGGGAACACTGAAGCTTTCTTT.

This sequence joins TRBV2 and TRBJ2-3, with TRBD2 as a possible D gene (5 bases). Germline CDR1 and CDR2: SNHLY and FYNNEI. V shed 7 bases and J shed 2 bases, with 13 bases lying between them. The CDR3 sequence is 14 residues long. The CDR3 here is CASTLGVNTDTQYF. The CDR3 coding sequence is TGTGCCAGCACCTTGGGAGTGAACACAGATACGCAGTATTTT.

The J gene is TRBJ2-3, the V gene TRBV12-3 or TRBV12-4; D might be TRBD1 (6 bases). Trimming stripped 5 bases from V and 3 bases from J, with 15 bases between. The CDR3 is 15 amino acids. Here the CDR3 DNA reads TGTGCCAGCAGTCCCAGACAGGATTTGACAGATACGCAGTATTTT. Amino acids: CASSPRQDLTDTQYF.

This clonotype came up a few times. This chain joins TRBV12-3 or TRBV12-4 and TRBJ2-3; the D gene is possibly TRBD2 (6 bases). This CDR3 has 14 residues. V was trimmed by 3 bases and J by 6 bases, leaving 13 bases between them. CDR3 DNA sequence: TGTGCCAGCAGTTTTCGGGGGAGACCGGATACGCAGTATTTT. Its protein product is CASSFRGRPDTQYF.

This clonotype showed up just a few times. The gene calls are TRBV10-2 and TRBJ1-1; 9 nucleotides align to TRBD1. Germline lookup yields CDR1 WSHSY and CDR2 SAAADI. The CDR3 is made up of 15 amino acids. J gave up 10 bases and V 2 bases, and 11 bases lay outside the gene matches. The CDR3 sequence is CASSEPGTGKVGAFF. Written as DNA, the CDR3 is TGCGCCAGCAGTGAGCCCGGGACAGGGAAGGTGGGAGCTTTCTTT.

V and J are TRBV7-9 and TRBJ2-3, with TRBD2 identical over 7 bases. This CDR3 is 14 amino acids long. In germline, CDR1 is SEHNR, CDR2 FQNEAQ (reference sequence). The V segment lost 1 base and the J segment 3 bases; nucleotides outside the gene matches: 1. The CDR3 DNA reads as TGTGCCAGCAGCTTAGGGACTAGGACAGATACGCAGTATTTT. Translation: CASSLGTRTDTQYF.

The rearrangement joins TRBV6-5 to TRBJ1-2; D remains ambiguous. This CDR3 comprises 18 residues. V was trimmed by 0 bases and J by 0 bases, leaving 17 bases between them. Germline loops: CDR1 MNHEY, CDR2 SVGAGI. CDR3 coding DNA: TGTGCCAGCAGTTACTCGATCGGTTCGATAGGGACTAACTATGGCTACACCTTC. Residues: CASSYSIGSIGTNYGYTF.

This sequence joins TRBV24-1 and TRBJ2-6; D is ambiguous. V lost 4 bases and J 1 base, leaving 10 bases between the germline ends. Germline V gives CDR1 KGHDR, CDR2 SFDVKD. The CDR3 length is 16 residues. CDR3 residues: CATSELDTSGANVLTF. In DNA form, the CDR3 reads TGTGCCACCAGTGAACTCGATACGTCTGGGGCCAACGTCCTGACTTTC.

The chain joins TRBV5-1 to TRBJ1-2, with unresolved D. Deletions cut 6 bases from V and 3 bases from J, with 12 bases between. The germline gives CDR1 SGHRS, CDR2 YFSETQ. This CDR3 has 13 amino acids. The CDR3 loop is CASKGAGHYGYTF. For the CDR3, the DNA is TGCGCCAGCAAAGGCGCAGGCCACTATGGCTACACCTTC.

The chain recombines TRBV6-5 with TRBJ2-7, with 7 bases aligning to TRBD1. V lost 8 bases, J lost 5 bases, and 9 bases stayed unmatched. The CDR3 is made up of 13 amino acids. The germline gives CDR1 MNHEY, CDR2 SVGAGI. CDR3 protein: CASRPTGVHEQYF. The CDR3 bases are TGTGCCAGCCGCCCTACAGGGGTCCACGAGCAGTACTTC.

This clonotype was seen more than once but under ten times. This rearrangement joins TRBV6-5 to TRBJ2-1; possibly TRBD2 for D (6 bases). There are 13 residues in the CDR3. V was trimmed by 8 bases and J by 4 bases, leaving 12 bases between them. Looked up from germline, CDR1 is MNHEY and CDR2 is SVGAGI. The CDR3 reads CASLSSGYNEQFF. The DNA of the CDR3 is TGTGCCAGCTTAAGTAGCGGTTACAATGAGCAGTTCTTC.

This clonotype was observed a handful of times. The chain is built from TRBV30 and TRBJ1-2; perhaps TRBD1 as D (5 bases). The germline CDR1 and CDR2 sequences are GTSNPN and SVGIG (reference sequence). Trimming cost V 2 bases and J 1 base, with 8 bases left between them. This CDR3 region has 13 residues. CDR3 in DNA: TGTGCCTGGAGTCGGGGGAATAACTATGGCTACACCTTC. Translating gives CAWSRGNNYGYTF.

V gene TRBV24-1 combines with J gene TRBJ2-3; TRBD2 matches 11 bases. V dropped 1 base and J dropped 2; count of bases not matched to a gene: 1. The CDR3 spans 16 residues. The germline CDR1 and CDR2 sequences are KGHDR and SFDVKD. CDR3 DNA sequence: TGTGCCACCAGTGATTTTAGCGGGGGGGCCACAGATACGCAGTATTTT. Translation gives CATSDFSGGATDTQYF.

This clonotype occurred a few times. This chain links TRBV4-2 with TRBJ2-7, with D perhaps TRBD2 (5 bases). The V end was cut by 4 bases, the J end by 1 base, with 8 bases between. This CDR3 contains 13 residues. Germline V gives CDR1 LGHNA, CDR2 YNFKEQ. As DNA, the CDR3 is TGTGCCAGCAGCCTAAGGACTTCCTACGAGCAGTACTTC. Translation gives CASSLRTSYEQYF.

This clonotype has just a few counts. The V gene is TRBV5-1, the J gene TRBJ1-2; no definite D call. With 6 bases removed from V and 7 bases from J, the gap between germline ends came to 7 bases. The CDR3 totals 10 residues. Per germline, CDR1 SGHRS and CDR2 YFSETQ. The CDR3 sequence is CASTRRGYTF. CDR3 DNA: TGCGCCAGCACCCGCCGTGGCTACACCTTC. The variable domain in full, with the rest retrieved from reference TRBV5-1 and TRBJ1-2, is KAGVTQTPRYLIKTRGQQVTLSCSPISGHRSVSWYQQTPGQGLQFLFEYFSETQRNKGNFPGRFSGRQFSNSRSEMNVSTLELGDSALYLCASTRRGYTFGSGTRLTVV.

This clonotype was picked up a small number of times. The chain combines TRBV29-1 with TRBJ2-7, with TRBD1 matching 9 bases. Germline loops: CDR1 SQVTM, CDR2 ANQGSEA. V shed 6 bases, J shed 3 bases, and the junction held 9 bases outside the gene matches. The length of the CDR3 is 14 residues. The CDR3 sequence: CSVAPGTGIYEQYF. The DNA of the CDR3 is TGCAGCGTGGCACCGGGGACAGGGATCTACGAGCAGTACTTC.

This clonotype was counted a few times. CDR3 amino acids: CASSRKPGQGTTYHLDEQFF. The CDR3 DNA sequence: TGCGCCAGCAGCCGTAAACCGGGACAGGGGACCACATACCACTTGGATGAGCAGTTCTTC. The chain has TRBV5-1 and TRBJ2-1; 10 bases are a match to TRBD1. The V gene end was trimmed by 4 bases and the J gene end by 8 bases; junction bases not matched to a gene: 24. The CDR3 extends over 20 amino acids. CDR1 SGHRS and CDR2 YFSETQ come from the germline V gene.

The chain employs TRBV6-1 and TRBJ2-2; D might be TRBD2 (6 bases). Germline values: CDR1 MNHNS, CDR2 SASEGT. This CDR3 is 13 amino acids long. V was shortened by 7 bases and J by 5 bases, with 11 bases between the two germline ends. The DNA for the CDR3 is TGTGCCAGCATGGCGGGGAGGACCGGGGAGCTGTTTTTT. Protein sequence: CASMAGRTGELFF.

The CDR3 nucleotides read TGTGCCAGCAGCTTGCATCGCTCCTTGAACACTGAAGCTTTCTTT. As protein: CASSLHRSLNTEAFF. The chain combines TRBV11-1 with TRBJ1-1; D unresolved. The ends were cut back, 3 bases at V and 0 bases at J, with 11 bases in the middle. Germline loops: CDR1 SGHAT, CDR2 FQDESV (reference sequence). The CDR3 contains 15 residues. The full variable domain, completed using reference TRBV11-1 and TRBJ1-1, is EAEVAQSPRYKITEKSQAVAFWCDPISGHATLYWYRQILGQGPELLVQFQDESVVDDSQLPKDRFSAERLKGVDSTLKIQPAELGDSAMYLCASSLHRSLNTEAFFGQGTRLTVV.